The entry below gives a single TCR beta chain sequence along with its context. Antigen: not known. MiXCR, applied by TCRdb to the RT-PCR reads, yields one record per CDR3 protein. The sample includes about 620,000 distinct CDR3 sequences, 10% to 15% of them seen just once. This entry belongs to a study of response to subunit inactivated influenza vaccine. CDR1 and CDR2 (germline): DFQATT, SNEGSKA (reference sequence). CDR3 length: 17 amino acids. With V trimmed by 3 bases and J by 2 bases, 4 bases remained unmatched. Study-level results: Every seasonal influenza vaccination brings in few new T cells, the authors suggested.

This chain joins TRBV20-1 and TRBJ2-2; 15 bases map to TRBD2. The sequence came from a man between 45 and 60 years old who received an inactivated influenza vaccine. Sample: PBMCs from blood, taken on the day of vaccination. CDR3 nucleotides: TGCAGTGCTAGGGGGACTAGCGGGAGGATCAACACCGGGGAGCTGTTTTTT. Translating it yields CSARGTSGRINTGELFF.